This T cell receptor beta chain emerged from a study of T cell responses to AZD1222 COVID-19 vaccine. Sequencing was performed with immunoSEQ multiplex PCR; in TCRdb, only in-frame clones are kept and a portion is missing. Here the sample spans 150,000 to 200,000 clones, under 95% being singletons. V was clipped by 6 bases and J by 4 bases, with 13 bases between them. CDR1 and CDR2 from the germline V gene are MNHEY and SMNVEV (reference sequence). CDR3 length: 14 residues. This clone was seen only once. This TCR was sampled from an adult who received the AZD1222 COVID-19 vaccine. Sequences were derived from peripheral blood, sampled 28 days after the second AZD1222 dose. This rearrangement joins TRBV27 to TRBJ1-3, with TRBD1 as a possible D gene (5 bases). The CDR3 region is CASRPMGLGNTIYF. The CDR3 nucleotides are TGTGCCAGCAGGCCAATGGGGCTCGGAAACACCATATATTTT.